Below are 25 T cell receptor beta chains sequenced from a single sample in a study of T cells expressing NK-cell markers. After re-calling the 5' RACE reads, TCRdb lists one entry per CDR3 protein, DNA absent. Across 200,000 to 300,000 distinct CDR3 sequences, the top ten clones capture 4% to 5% of the sample. Sequences were obtained from blood T cells: a sorted CD56 or NKG2C T cell subset, CD4+ or CD8+ T cells, or bulk PBMC T cells (not recorded which). Receptors originate from a woman between 18 and 69 years old in good health.

The CDR3 loop is CASSDRDRVSYGYTF. The chain employs TRBV7-2 and TRBJ1-2; with no DNA, the TCRdb D assignment of TRBD1 cannot be verified. The germline V gene encodes CDR1 SGHTA and CDR2 FQGNSA. The CDR3 is made up of 15 amino acids.

The chain is built from TRBV5-1 and TRBJ1-2; TCRdb lists TRBD1, though no DNA is available to test this call. Germline V CDR1 and CDR2: SGHRS, YFSETQ. This CDR3 region has 14 residues. The CDR3: CASSPGTGVYGYTF.

The V call is TRBV28, the J call TRBJ2-7; the D call from TCRdb, TRBD1, cannot be confirmed without DNA. CDR1 is MDHEN, CDR2 SYDVKM, per germline. The CDR3 extends over 14 amino acids. The CDR3 spells CASRGGTAVLEQYF. Combining the CDR3 with reference TRBV28 and TRBJ2-7 gives the whole variable domain DVKVTQSSRYLVKRTGEKVFLECVQDMDHENMFWYRQDPGLGLRLIYFSYDVKMKEKGDIPEGYSVSREKKERFSLILESASTNQTSMYLCASRGGTAVLEQYFGPGTRLTVT.

The chain links TRBV5-4 to TRBJ1-5; TCRdb returns TRBD1, unconfirmable since there is no DNA. From germline, CDR1 is SGHNT and CDR2 YYREEE (reference sequence). The CDR3 has 16 residues. The CDR3 loop reads CASSPTPGGINQPQHF.

The genes are TRBV4-2 and TRBJ2-1; TCRdb's D call of TRBD1 is untestable without DNA. There are 16 residues in the CDR3. Germline CDR1 is LGHNA and CDR2 is YNFKEQ. This CDR3 is CASSQVVLGGRNEQFF.

The CDR3 sequence: CASSQVLLAGGNEQFF. The chain links TRBV4-3 to TRBJ2-1; with no DNA, the TCRdb D assignment of TRBD2 cannot be verified. The CDR3 sequence is 16 residues long. Germline V gives CDR1 LGHNA, CDR2 YSLEER.

The chain carries TRBV3-1 and TRBJ2-7. The germline V gene encodes CDR1 LGHDT and CDR2 YNNKEL (reference sequence). This CDR3 contains 11 residues. CDR3 loop: CASTGSYEQYF.

The chain links TRBV4-2 to TRBJ1-5; TCRdb calls TRBD1, which cannot be checked without DNA. This CDR3 is 19 amino acids long. Germline V gene lookup returns CDR1 LGHNA and CDR2 YNFKEQ. CDR3 in amino acids: CASSQIGRQGRIGNQPQHF.

The chain uses TRBV7-2 and TRBJ2-1; TCRdb's D call, TRBD1, is unchecked because there is no DNA. CDR1 is SGHTA, CDR2 FQGNSA, per germline. The length of the CDR3 is 13 residues. The CDR3: CASSLSDRNEQFF.

The chain carries TRBV5-6 and TRBJ2-2; TCRdb designates TRBD2, a call that cannot be tested without DNA. Germline lookup yields CDR1 SGHDT and CDR2 YYEEEE. This CDR3 is built from 15 residues. The CDR3 here is CASTRATLEAGELFF.

This chain links TRBV6-1 with TRBJ2-3; the TCRdb D gene call, TRBD2, has no DNA to confirm it. The CDR3 has 15 amino acids. Germline lookup yields CDR1 MNHNS and CDR2 SASEGT. The CDR3 region is CASRKGREGRDTQYF.

The chain links TRBV5-4 to TRBJ2-3; as DNA is missing, the TRBD2 call by TCRdb cannot be tested. This CDR3 is 15 amino acids long. CDR1 SGHNT and CDR2 YYREEE come from the germline V gene (reference sequence). This CDR3 reads CASSSKADPQDTQYF.

This rearrangement joins TRBV12-3 or TRBV12-4 to TRBJ2-1; there is no DNA to check the TCRdb D call of TRBD2. This CDR3 is 12 amino acids long. CDR3 amino acids: CASSEGYNEQFF.

The V call is TRBV21-1, the J call TRBJ1-1; TCRdb lists TRBD1, though no DNA is available to test this call. TRBV21-1 is assigned pseudogene status. This CDR3 contains 20 residues. The CDR3 sequence: CASSKVYEGSPDEKGTEAFF.

This chain connects TRBV5-1 to TRBJ2-3; as DNA is missing, the TRBD1 call by TCRdb cannot be tested. Germline V gene sequence: CDR1 SGHRS, CDR2 YFSETQ. This CDR3 has 14 amino acids. The CDR3 spells CASSSRTGTDTQYF.

The rearrangement joins TRBV20-1 to TRBJ2-1; TCRdb lists TRBD1, though no DNA is available to test this call. The CDR3 runs 12 residues. Per germline, CDR1 DFQATT and CDR2 SNEGSKA (reference sequence). The CDR3 sequence: CSGTGGINEQFF.

The rearrangement joins TRBV3-1 to TRBJ2-3; TCRdb picks TRBD1, but there is no DNA to check that call. Germline V gene data show CDR1 as LGHDT and CDR2 as YNNKEL (reference sequence). There are 15 residues in the CDR3. The CDR3 is CASSQRRGATDTQYF.

This chain connects TRBV7-9 to TRBJ1-1; TCRdb picks TRBD1, but there is no DNA to check that call. CDR1 is SEHNR and CDR2 is FQNEAQ in the germline V gene (reference sequence). The CDR3 has 15 amino acids. The CDR3 loop reads CASSLGTGSDVEAFF.

The CDR3 region is CASSLNGIEVETQYF. This chain connects TRBV27 to TRBJ2-5; TCRdb's D call of TRBD2 is untestable without DNA. The germline CDR1 and CDR2 sequences are MNHEY and SMNVEV (reference sequence). The CDR3 length is 15 residues.

The J gene is TRBJ2-3, the V gene TRBV5-1; without DNA, the TCRdb call of TRBD1 cannot be checked. In germline, CDR1 is SGHRS, CDR2 YFSETQ. CDR3 size: 15 residues. CDR3 in amino acids: CASSGGQMATDTQYF.

V and J are TRBV11-2 and TRBJ2-5. The germline gives CDR1 SGHAT, CDR2 FQNNGV. The CDR3 consists of 14 residues. CDR3 amino acids: CASSLDSSRETQYF.

The CDR3: CASSFYSREQFF. The rearrangement uses TRBV5-6 and TRBJ2-1. Germline loops: CDR1 SGHDT, CDR2 YYEEEE. This CDR3 contains 12 residues.

The rearrangement joins TRBV29-1 to TRBJ2-5; as DNA is missing, the TRBD1 call by TCRdb cannot be tested. The germline V gene has CDR1 SQVTM and CDR2 ANQGSEA. The length of the CDR3 is 13 residues. The CDR3 spells CSVDGTAEETQYF.

The V call is TRBV7-3, the J call TRBJ1-4; TCRdb lists TRBD1, though no DNA is available to test this call. The CDR3 consists of 15 residues. Germline-derived CDR1 and CDR2 are SGHTA and FQGTGA. CDR3 loop: CASSRGGTRNEKLFF.

The chain joins TRBV5-8 to TRBJ1-3. The CDR3 consists of 12 residues. Germline V CDR1 and CDR2: SGHTS, YDEGEE. The CDR3 region is CASSNSGNTIYF. The whole variable domain, filled in from reference TRBV5-8 and TRBJ1-3, reads EAGVTQSPTHLIKTRGQQATLRCSPISGHTSVYWYQQALGLGLQFLLWYDEGEERNRGNFPPRFSGRQFPNYSSELNVNALELEDSALYLCASSNSGNTIYFGEGSWLTVV.